These 32 T cell receptor beta chains originate from one sample sequenced in a study of Tregs in tolerant kidney transplant recipients. Libraries were prepared by immunoSEQ multiplex PCR; TCRdb keeps only in-frame clonotypes and omits some of them. The profile shows approximately 260,000 clones, 84% of them singletons. Material: CD4+ T cells from blood. Receptor source: a human donor in good health.

The chain has TRBV4-1 and TRBJ2-5; 10 nucleotides agree with TRBD1. V shed 2 bases and J 6 bases; nucleotides not matched to a gene: 6. Germline values: CDR1 MGHRA, CDR2 YSYEKL. The CDR3 contains 15 residues. The CDR3 is CASSQPGTGDKTQYF. The CDR3 DNA reads as TGCGCCAGCAGCCAACCCGGGACAGGGGATAAGACCCAGTACTTC.

This clone was detected only a few times. The chain carries TRBV5-1 and TRBJ1-2; TRBD1 might be the D (5 bases). The CDR3 sequence is 16 residues long. The germline V gene encodes CDR1 SGHRS and CDR2 YFSETQ. V was shortened by 6 bases and J by 6 bases, with 24 bases between the two germline ends. The CDR3 region has the DNA TGCGCCAGCAACGACGGGGGGTTCTTCGGTTTGGATGGCTACACCTTC. It translates to CASNDGGFFGLDGYTF. Using reference TRBV5-1 and TRBJ1-2 for the parts outside the CDR3, the full variable domain is KAGVTQTPRYLIKTRGQQVTLSCSPISGHRSVSWYQQTPGQGLQFLFEYFSETQRNKGNFPGRFSGRQFSNSRSEMNVSTLELGDSALYLCASNDGGFFGLDGYTFGSGTRLTVV.

This clone has only a few counts. The chain is built from TRBV6-1 and TRBJ1-5, with D maybe TRBD1 (6 bases). Deletions cut 2 bases from V and 0 bases from J, with 8 bases between. The CDR3 is 15 amino acids. Germline loops: CDR1 MNHNS, CDR2 SASEGT. DNA for the CDR3: TGTGCCAGCAGTGAAAACAGGGTTAGCAATCAGCCCCAGCATTTT. It codes for CASSENRVSNQPQHF.

This clone came up once. This chain links TRBV5-1 with TRBJ1-2; D gene ambiguous. The V end was cut by 4 bases, the J end by 4 bases, with 17 bases between. The length of the CDR3 is 15 residues. Germline V gene data show CDR1 as SGHRS and CDR2 as YFSETQ. As DNA, the CDR3 is TGCGCCAGCAGCCGCCGGGCCCGATGTCTCTATGGCTACACCTTC. Protein: CASSRRARCLYGYTF.

This clone has only a few counts. The V call is TRBV6-5, the J call TRBJ1-1; D might be TRBD1 (6 bases). V lost 4 bases to trimming and J lost 5 bases, with 20 bases between them. The CDR3 has 16 amino acids. Germline values: CDR1 MNHEY, CDR2 SVGAGI. The CDR3 loop is CASSSGGGGGETEAFF. For the CDR3, the DNA is TGTGCCAGCAGTTCCGGAGGGGGGGGCGGAGAGACTGAAGCTTTCTTT.

The chain recombines TRBV20-1 with TRBJ2-5; D is unclear. The V end was cut by 3 bases, the J end by 6 bases, with 8 bases between. Germline V gives CDR1 DFQATT, CDR2 SNEGSKA (reference sequence). The CDR3 runs to 11 residues. The CDR3 region is CSASPSKTQYF. The CDR3 DNA sequence: TGCAGTGCTAGCCCCTCCAAGACCCAGTACTTC.

V usage is TRBV6-1 and J usage is TRBJ1-1, with TRBD1 matching over 8 bases. V dropped 7 bases and J dropped 8; count of bases not matched to a gene: 3. Germline V lookup: CDR1 MNHNS, CDR2 SASEGT. This CDR3 comprises 11 residues. CDR3 DNA sequence: TGTGCCAGCAACAGGGGGGGAGAAGCTTTCTTT. Its protein is CASNRGGEAFF.

CDR3 amino acids: CASSLFGQGDYNEQFF. CDR3 bases: TGTGCCAGCAGTTTATTCGGACAGGGGGACTACAATGAGCAGTTCTTC. This chain links TRBV27 with TRBJ2-1; 10 bases line up with TRBD1. Germline CDR1 reads MNHEY; CDR2 reads SMNVEV (reference sequence). This CDR3 spans 16 amino acids. After removal of 1 base from V and 3 bases from J, the junction contained 3 bases not matched to a gene.

The gene calls are TRBV10-3 and TRBJ1-2, with TRBD1 identical over 8 bases. The CDR3 has 13 amino acids. V was clipped by 6 bases and J by 3 bases; unmatched bases: 3. Germline loops: CDR1 ENHRY, CDR2 SYGVKD. The CDR3 is CAIREQGDYGYTF. The CDR3 bases are TGTGCCATCAGGGAACAGGGGGACTATGGCTACACCTTC.

The rearrangement joins TRBV6-1 to TRBJ2-5, with D possibly being TRBD1 or TRBD2 (5 bases each). Germline CDR1 MNHNS, CDR2 SASEGT. The CDR3 runs 13 residues. Trimming cost V 7 bases and J 5 bases, with 14 bases left between them. In DNA form, the CDR3 reads TGTGCCAGCAAACGGCAGGGCGGGGAGACCCAGTACTTC. It is translated as CASKRQGGETQYF.

The chain couples TRBV12-1 to TRBJ2-1; the tabulated D call, TRBD2, remains unverified against the DNA. TRBV12-1 is deemed a pseudogene. The CDR3 runs 16 residues. CDR3 loop: CASSFVPGGRVGEQFF. The CDR3 DNA is TGTGCCAGCAGCTTTGTGCCGGGAGGCAGGGTCGGTGAGCAGTTCTTC.

V usage is TRBV19 and J usage is TRBJ2-1; 7 positions agree with TRBD1. Unmatched junction bases numbered 11, after V lost 6 bases and J lost 6 bases. CDR3 length: 15 amino acids. Germline V lookup: CDR1 LNHDA, CDR2 SQIVND (reference sequence). The CDR3 bases are TGTGCCAGTAGCTCAACAGGGGTAAGGGCCAATGAGCAGTTCTTC. Protein sequence: CASSSTGVRANEQFF.

The chain carries TRBV7-9 and TRBJ1-2; D possibly corresponds to TRBD1 (5 bases). V was pared by 5 bases and J by 3 bases, with 16 bases between. Germline V gives CDR1 SEHNR, CDR2 FQNEAQ (reference sequence). The CDR3 spans 15 residues. The CDR3 bases are TGTGCCAGCAGCCCAGCAGGTGGGACGGACTATGGCTACACCTTC. Translating it yields CASSPAGGTDYGYTF.

The rearrangement links TRBV6-1 to TRBJ2-1; 9 nucleotides line up with TRBD2. Germline V gene data show CDR1 as MNHNS and CDR2 as SASEGT. This CDR3 comprises 18 residues. Unmatched junction bases numbered 14, after V lost 2 bases and J lost 6 bases. This chain's CDR3 is CASSEPEIFAGGRNEQFF. The DNA for the CDR3 is TGTGCCAGCAGTGAACCAGAGATTTTTGCGGGAGGGCGCAATGAGCAGTTCTTC.

The chain recombines TRBV7-2 with TRBJ2-3, with 8 nucleotides matching TRBD2. Germline V gene data show CDR1 as SGHTA and CDR2 as FQGNSA. The CDR3 contains 16 residues. The V gene end was trimmed by 0 bases and the J gene end by 1 base; junction bases not matched to a gene: 3. The CDR3 reads CASSLASSGGTDTQYF. DNA of the CDR3: TGTGCCAGCAGCTTAGCGAGTAGCGGGGGCACAGATACGCAGTATTTT.

This clone occurred once. V and J are TRBV7-3 and TRBJ2-7, with D perhaps TRBD1 (6 bases). The germline CDR1 and CDR2 sequences are SGHTA and FQGTGA. The CDR3 runs to 14 residues. V was cut by 1 base and J by 4 bases, with 11 bases left in between. The CDR3 DNA reads as TGTGCCAGCAGCTTAAGGCCAGGGGCATACGAGCAGTACTTC. The encoded protein is CASSLRPGAYEQYF.

The rearrangement joins TRBV29-1 to TRBJ1-2; 7 nucleotides match TRBD1. V was clipped by 2 bases and J by 5 bases; unmatched bases: 5. This CDR3 comprises 13 residues. CDR1 SQVTM and CDR2 ANQGSEA come from the germline V gene. CDR3 in amino acids: CSVEREGAYGYTF. In DNA, the CDR3 is TGCAGCGTTGAACGGGAGGGGGCGTATGGCTACACCTTC.

This clone appeared once. The chain employs TRBV25-1 and TRBJ1-4, with 8 nucleotides matching TRBD1. The germline V gene has CDR1 MGHDK and CDR2 SYGVNS. Trimming cost V 0 bases and J 7 bases; bases outside gene matches: 4. The CDR3 is made up of 15 amino acids. CDR3 region: CASSEYRTGFEKLFF. As DNA, the CDR3 is TGTGCCAGCAGTGAATATCGGACAGGGTTTGAAAAACTGTTTTTT.

The chain joins TRBV7-9 to TRBJ2-3; TRBD2 aligns across 13 bases. Germline V gene data show CDR1 as SEHNR and CDR2 as FQNEAQ (reference sequence). The junction had 5 bases not matched to a gene; V was cut back by 5 bases and J by 3 bases. The CDR3 has 16 residues. CDR3 nucleotides: TGTGCCAGCAGCCCATGGACTAGCGGGAGAACAGATACGCAGTATTTT. It encodes CASSPWTSGRTDTQYF.

The chain links TRBV29-1 to TRBJ2-5; 8 bases match TRBD1. Germline V gives CDR1 SQVTM, CDR2 ANQGSEA. The CDR3 has 12 residues. Losses at the gene ends were 3 bases for V and 11 bases for J; bases not matched to a gene: 8. This CDR3 is CSVEDRVSEQYF. CDR3 bases: TGCAGCGTTGAGGACAGGGTGAGTGAGCAGTACTTC.

In its sample, this clone was seen once. The V gene is TRBV5-1, the J gene TRBJ1-4; 7 nucleotides align to TRBD1. The CDR3 runs to 16 residues. The germline V gene encodes CDR1 SGHRS and CDR2 YFSETQ. Unmatched junction bases numbered 7, after V lost 1 base and J lost 4 bases. The CDR3 DNA reads TGCGCCAGCAGCTTGACCCCGCGACAGGGTAATGAAAAACTGTTTTTT. It encodes CASSLTPRQGNEKLFF.

The V and J genes are TRBV6-5 and TRBJ2-7; no firm D call. The CDR3 is made up of 13 amino acids. From germline, CDR1 is MNHEY and CDR2 SVGAGI. Deletions cut 0 bases from V and 2 bases from J, with 5 bases between. The CDR3 sequence: CASSYSKAYEQYF. The CDR3 nucleotides are TGTGCCAGCAGTTACTCAAAAGCCTACGAGCAGTACTTC.

This chain uses TRBV2 with TRBJ2-5, with D uncertain. TRBJ2-7 matches the DNA end more closely, so the J call is doubtful. The CDR3 is 13 residues long. Germline-derived CDR1 and CDR2 are SNHLY and FYNNEI. The CDR3 bases are TGTGCCAGCAGTGTGAGGAAAATCTACGAGCAGTACTTC. Residues: CASSVRKIYEQYF.

This chain links TRBV11-2 with TRBJ2-5; D may be TRBD1 (6 bases). Trimming left V 5 bases short and J 1 base short, with 14 bases between. In germline, CDR1 is SGHAT, CDR2 FQNNGV. This CDR3 comprises 15 residues. The CDR3 DNA is TGTGCCAGCAGCCCTACAGGGATCCCCCAAGAGACCCAGTACTTC. Amino acids: CASSPTGIPQETQYF.

The V gene is TRBV9, the J gene TRBJ1-1; no clear D gene. CDR3 length: 13 residues. CDR1 is SGDLS and CDR2 is YYNGEE in the germline V gene. Trimming removed 4 bases at V and 8 bases at J, with 15 bases between. CDR3 bases: TGTGCCAGCAGCCCAAGTAGAAGGACCGAAGCTTTCTTT. This gives the protein CASSPSRRTEAFF. The whole variable domain, remainder taken from reference TRBV9 and TRBJ1-1, is DSGVTQTPKHLITATGQRVTLRCSPRSGDLSVYWYQQSLDQGLQFLIQYYNGEERAKGNILERFSAQQFPDLHSELNLSSLELGDSALYFCASSPSRRTEAFFGQGTRLTVV.

V and J are TRBV5-1 and TRBJ2-3, with unresolved D. V dropped 3 bases and J dropped 5 bases, with 10 bases sitting between them. Germline CDR1 reads SGHRS; CDR2 reads YFSETQ. The CDR3 has 13 residues. CDR3 in DNA: TGCGCCAGCAGCTCGGACGCAGTAGATACGCAGTATTTT. The encoded protein is CASSSDAVDTQYF.

With respect to this clone: Germline and junction disagree at one end, which may indicate a read error. This rearrangement joins TRBV11-2 to TRBJ1-1, with 7 bases lining up with TRBD1. Germline V gene sequence: CDR1 SGHAT, CDR2 FQNNGV. The CDR3 has 15 amino acids. The CDR3 nucleotides are TGTGCCAGCAGCTCGGGGGTGACAGGGATCCGGGTGTATAACTTT. Translated: CASSSGVTGIRVYNF.

The CDR3 reads CASSGRLTSGNTIYF. DNA of the CDR3: TGTGCCAGCAGTGGGCGGCTGACCTCTGGAAACACCATATATTTT. V and J are TRBV2 and TRBJ1-3; no firm D call. Germline V gene lookup returns CDR1 SNHLY and CDR2 FYNNEI. The CDR3 spans 15 residues. The V gene lost 4 bases and the J gene lost 0 bases, with 10 bases spanning the gap.

This clone was picked up a small number of times. The V gene is TRBV7-2, the J gene TRBJ2-7; no clear D gene. The CDR3 has 13 amino acids. The germline V and J ends were trimmed by 4 bases and 3 bases, with 10 bases remaining between them. Germline V gene sequence: CDR1 SGHTA, CDR2 FQGNSA. The CDR3 protein is CASSWSPGYEQYF. CDR3 bases: TGTGCCAGCAGCTGGTCTCCAGGCTACGAGCAGTACTTC.

This clone was recorded a few times. The CDR3, as DNA: TGCGCCAGCAGCTTGGCCTCCCTAGCGGGAGCGAATGAGCAGTTCTTC. Amino acid sequence: CASSLASLAGANEQFF. V is TRBV5-1 and J is TRBJ2-1, with 10 bases lining up with TRBD2. This CDR3 region has 16 residues. J lost 7 bases, V lost 0 bases, and 7 bases had no gene match. Looked up from germline, CDR1 is SGHRS and CDR2 is YFSETQ.

This chain connects TRBV10-1 to TRBJ1-2; D might be TRBD1 (6 bases). Germline-derived CDR1 and CDR2 are WNHNN and SYGVQD (reference sequence). V dropped 3 bases and J dropped 2 bases, with 10 bases sitting between them. CDR3 size: 14 residues. The CDR3 DNA is TGCGCCAGCAGTGAAATGGACAGAAACTATGGCTACACCTTC. Encoded protein: CASSEMDRNYGYTF.

This clone came up once. The genes are TRBV11-2 and TRBJ2-2; a weak D match, TRBD1 (6 bases). Trimming took off 3 bases at V and 5 bases at J, with 10 bases between the two ends. Germline V gene data show CDR1 as SGHAT and CDR2 as FQNNGV. CDR3 length: 14 residues. The CDR3 nucleotides read TGTGCCAGCAGCTTCTCAGGGGCAACCGGGGAGCTGTTTTTT. Protein product: CASSFSGATGELFF.